Listed here are 23 T cell receptor beta chains from one sample, sequenced in a study of blood T cells in healthy people across ages. A J-beta primer mix and a sample-barcoded 5' primer were used in a second PCR of about 7 to 12 cycles. TCRdb ran MiXCR on the 5' RACE reads and lists one entry per CDR3 protein. The data contain hundreds of thousands of distinct CDR3 sequences, over 45% of them singletons. The sequencing sample was made of blood. The receptors come from a woman aged 55 to 70 in good health.

The chain links TRBV7-7 to TRBJ2-5; perhaps TRBD2 as D (5 bases). CDR3 length equals 16 residues. Trimming left V 5 bases short and J 2 bases short, with 18 bases between. Germline assignment: CDR1 SSHAT and CDR2 FNYEAQ (reference sequence). Here the CDR3 reads CASSPRERATQETQYF. The CDR3 DNA is TGTGCCAGCAGCCCAAGGGAGAGGGCAACTCAAGAGACCCAGTACTTC.

This chain uses TRBV20-1 with TRBJ2-5; 7 nucleotides match TRBD2. The CDR3 runs to 14 residues. After removal of 4 bases from V and 5 bases from J, the junction contained 10 bases not matched to a gene. Germline V gene data show CDR1 as DFQATT and CDR2 as SNEGSKA (reference sequence). CDR3 in amino acids: CSANDREVRETQYF. The CDR3 DNA sequence: TGCAGTGCTAACGACCGGGAGGTCAGGGAGACCCAGTACTTC.

The chain recombines TRBV2 with TRBJ1-4; maybe TRBD1 (6 bases). Germline CDR1 and CDR2: SNHLY and FYNNEI. This CDR3 region has 16 residues. Deletions cut 4 bases from V and 0 bases from J, with 12 bases between. The CDR3 spells CASSGTDPSTNEKLFF. CDR3 in DNA: TGTGCCAGCAGTGGGACAGACCCGTCAACTAATGAAAAACTGTTTTTT.

The chain has TRBV15 and TRBJ2-1; the match to TRBD2 covers 9 bases. Germline lookup yields CDR1 LNHNV and CDR2 YYDKDF (reference sequence). Germline trimming cut 5 bases from V and 6 bases from J; bases unmatched to any gene: 11. CDR3 length: 16 residues. The CDR3: CATSPGGAGGLNEQFF. The CDR3 DNA reads TGTGCCACCAGCCCTGGGGGAGCGGGAGGTCTCAATGAGCAGTTCTTC.

The V gene is TRBV5-1, the J gene TRBJ1-1, with 7 nucleotides matching TRBD1. The CDR3 has 14 amino acids. The junction had 5 bases not matched to a gene; V was cut back by 5 bases and J by 1 base. The germline gives CDR1 SGHRS, CDR2 YFSETQ. The DNA of the CDR3 is TGCGCCAGCAGGAGGGACAGTCAGAACACTGAAGCTTTCTTT. Its protein product is CASRRDSQNTEAFF. Together with reference TRBV5-1 and TRBJ1-1, the CDR3 gives the full variable domain: KAGVTQTPRYLIKTRGQQVTLSCSPISGHRSVSWYQQTPGQGLQFLFEYFSETQRNKGNFPGRFSGRQFSNSRSEMNVSTLELGDSALYLCASRRDSQNTEAFFGQGTRLTVV.

The genes are TRBV11-2 and TRBJ2-3; no firm D call. V was pared by 4 bases and J by 4 bases, with 15 bases between. There are 15 residues in the CDR3. Germline V gene sequence: CDR1 SGHAT, CDR2 FQNNGV. CDR3 in DNA: TGTGCCAGCAGCTCCTTCTTTGTCGCGGCAGATACGCAGTATTTT. Residues: CASSSFFVAADTQYF.

This clonotype has a handful of counts. The V gene is TRBV28, the J gene TRBJ2-1; 7 bases match TRBD1. Germline V lookup: CDR1 MDHEN, CDR2 SYDVKM. V lost 5 bases, J lost 5 bases, and 9 bases stayed unmatched. The CDR3 is 15 amino acids. As DNA, the CDR3 is TGTGCCAGCAGTACCGAGCAGGGGGACCACAATGAGCAGTTCTTC. Translated: CASSTEQGDHNEQFF.

A few counts support this clonotype. This chain links TRBV27 with TRBJ2-5, with D possibly being TRBD1 or TRBD2 (5 bases each). Germline lookup yields CDR1 MNHEY and CDR2 SMNVEV (reference sequence). There are 16 residues in the CDR3. With 1 base removed from V and 1 base from J, the gap between germline ends came to 13 bases. In nucleotides, the CDR3 is TGTGCCAGCAGTTTATTTAGTCGGGGCCCCCAAGAGACCCAGTACTTC. Translated, it gives CASSLFSRGPQETQYF.

The chain carries TRBV14 and TRBJ2-3; 7 bases fit TRBD2. V shed 0 bases, J shed 10 bases, and the junction held 4 bases outside the gene matches. This CDR3 is built from 13 residues. Per the germline V gene, CDR1 is SGHDN and CDR2 is FVKESK. Written as DNA, the CDR3 is TGTGCCAGCAGCCAAGATTTCCGGGGGGCGCAGTATTTT. Translated: CASSQDFRGAQYF.

This clonotype appeared a few times. J is TRBJ2-5 and V is TRBV20-1, with 10 bases aligning to TRBD2. The end of the DNA fits TRBJ2-7 better, so the J call may be wrong. This CDR3 spans 14 amino acids. Germline CDR1 is DFQATT and CDR2 is SNEGSKA (reference sequence). CDR3 protein: CSANSLAGAREQYF. The CDR3 DNA reads as TGCAGTGCCAATTCTCTAGCGGGAGCACGCGAGCAGTACTTC.

A remark on this clonotype: A much larger clone sits a single nucleotide away, making a read error possible. This rearrangement joins TRBV4-3 to TRBJ2-7; TRBD2 might be the D (6 bases). Germline loops: CDR1 LGHNA, CDR2 YSLEER. The CDR3 sequence is 15 residues long. CDR3: CAGSQTTRLLDEQYF. The CDR3 region has the DNA TGCGCCGGCAGCCAAACGACTAGGCTTTTGGACGAGCAGTACTTC.

This clonotype was seen only a few times. With a much larger clone just one base away, this may be a read error. The V call is TRBV7-2, the J call TRBJ2-3; possible D gene TRBD1, 6 bases. Trimming removed 2 bases at V and 6 bases at J, with 12 bases between. There are 14 residues in the CDR3. Germline V gene lookup returns CDR1 SGHTA and CDR2 FQGNSA. The CDR3, as DNA: TGTGCCAGCAGCTTAAGGGGGACCCACGATACGCAGTATTTT. Amino acid sequence: CASSLRGTHDTQYF.

This clonotype was counted only a few times. V and J are TRBV29-1 and TRBJ2-3; D ambiguous. This CDR3 comprises 14 residues. Trimming took 3 bases from V and 3 from J, leaving 13 bases between them. In germline, CDR1 is SQVTM, CDR2 ANQGSEA. Here the CDR3 DNA reads TGCAGCGTTGAGGGTATAGATGTAACAGATACGCAGTATTTT. This codes for CSVEGIDVTDTQYF.

The chain couples TRBV28 to TRBJ2-4, with D perhaps matching TRBD2 (5 bases). The V end lost 6 bases, the J end lost 7 bases, and 13 bases lay between the germline ends. Germline V gene sequence: CDR1 MDHEN, CDR2 SYDVKM. The CDR3 is made up of 13 amino acids. The CDR3 is CASSWGEGNIQYF. The CDR3 nucleotides read TGTGCCAGCAGCTGGGGTGAGGGCAACATTCAGTACTTC.

As regards this clonotype: One end of the junction varies from germline; a read error may be responsible. The rearrangement uses TRBV20-1 and TRBJ2-6; no reliable D call. CDR3 size: 13 residues. Germline assignment: CDR1 DFQATT and CDR2 SNEGSKA (reference sequence). CDR3 bases: TGCAGTGCTAGAGGGATTGGGACCAACGTCCTGACTTTC. Translated: CSARGIGTNVLTF.

The sample holds a few counts of this clonotype. This chain uses TRBV7-2 with TRBJ1-1; no clear D gene. Trimming left V 0 bases short and J 4 bases short, with 6 bases between. Germline loops: CDR1 SGHTA, CDR2 FQGNSA. This CDR3 comprises 13 residues. The CDR3 region is CASSLAVRTEAFF. DNA of the CDR3: TGTGCCAGCAGCTTAGCCGTACGCACTGAAGCTTTCTTT.

This clonotype was picked up a small number of times. This sequence joins TRBV12-3 or TRBV12-4 and TRBJ2-5; D might be TRBD1 (5 bases). This CDR3 has 14 amino acids. Trimming took off 1 base at V and 1 base at J, with 7 bases between the two ends. In DNA form, the CDR3 reads TGTGCCAGCAGTTTAGACAGGTTCCAAGAGACCCAGTACTTC. Translation gives CASSLDRFQETQYF.

This clonotype has only a few counts. The chain has TRBV29-1 and TRBJ1-1; the D gene is possibly TRBD1 (5 bases). CDR1 SQVTM and CDR2 ANQGSEA come from the germline V gene. The V end lost 7 bases, the J end lost 4 bases, and 13 bases lay between the germline ends. The CDR3 has 12 residues. The CDR3 sequence is CSARSGPTEAFF. Written as DNA, the CDR3 is TGCAGCGCCCGATCGGGACCCACTGAAGCTTTCTTT.

To note about this clonotype: Just one base apart from a much larger clone, this may be a read error. The CDR3 sequence: CASSLGYYNEQFF. In DNA form, the CDR3 reads TGTGCCAGCAGTTTGGGGTACTACAATGAGCAGTTCTTC. The gene calls are TRBV28 and TRBJ2-1; D gene ambiguous. CDR3 length: 13 amino acids. With 3 bases removed from V and 3 bases from J, the gap between germline ends came to 6 bases. Germline CDR1 reads MDHEN; CDR2 reads SYDVKM.

The chain has TRBV4-1 and TRBJ2-1; 13 nucleotides match TRBD2. With V trimmed by 0 bases and J by 1 base, 12 bases remained unmatched. Germline lookup yields CDR1 MGHRA and CDR2 YSYEKL. The length of the CDR3 is 21 residues. The CDR3 sequence: CASSQEAGLAGEGRSYNEQFF. The CDR3 DNA reads TGCGCCAGCAGCCAAGAAGCAGGACTAGCGGGAGAGGGACGGTCCTACAATGAGCAGTTCTTC.

V usage is TRBV29-1 and J usage is TRBJ2-2, with D unresolved. The CDR3 runs to 11 residues. Germline-derived CDR1 and CDR2 are SQVTM and ANQGSEA. Between the trimmed V and J ends, which lost 5 bases and 2 bases, there was a span of 3 bases. CDR3 coding DNA: TGCAGCGTTAAAAACACCGGGGAGCTGTTTTTT. Translation gives CSVKNTGELFF.

The chain couples TRBV7-2 to TRBJ2-5, with D tentatively TRBD1 or TRBD2 (5 bases each). The J call may be incorrect, as the DNA end agrees better with TRBJ2-7. CDR1 is SGHTA, CDR2 FQGNSA, per germline. The CDR3 totals 14 residues. CDR3: CASSHGTASYEQYF. CDR3 sequence (DNA): TGTGCCAGCAGCCACGGGACGGCTTCCTACGAGCAGTACTTC.

V is TRBV7-2 and J is TRBJ2-1; D may be TRBD2 (6 bases). This CDR3 is 14 amino acids long. V was pared by 2 bases and J by 4 bases, with 9 bases between. Germline CDR1 and CDR2: SGHTA and FQGNSA. The CDR3, as DNA: TGTGCCAGCAGCTTACGACTAGAGTACAATGAGCAGTTCTTC. The encoded protein is CASSLRLEYNEQFF.